This T cell receptor (beta chain) was obtained from a study of STAT5B mutations in CD4+ large granular lymphocyte leukemia. This table comes from immunoSEQ multiplex PCR, and its TCRdb copy is limited to in-frame clones, with some not included. Of tens of thousands of clones in the sample, approximately 84% were seen once. The sample was CD4+ T cells from blood buffy coats. This clonotype was sampled from a human donor in good health.

The CDR3 loop reads CASSLGLSSTDTQYF. CDR3 in DNA: TGTGCCAGCAGCCTGGGACTGTCAAGCACAGATACGCAGTATTTT. The chain carries TRBV7-7 and TRBJ2-3; tentatively, D is TRBD2 (6 bases). The CDR3 contains 15 residues. Per germline, CDR1 SSHAT and CDR2 FNYEAQ (reference sequence). V was pared by 5 bases and J by 0 bases, with 12 bases between.